This T cell receptor beta chain was recorded in a study of T-cell reconstitution after alpha-beta-depleted transplantation in children. V shed 0 bases, J shed 1 base, and the junction held 9 bases outside the gene matches. The germline V gene encodes CDR1 LNHNV and CDR2 YYDKDF (reference sequence). The CDR3 length is 18 residues. Preparing the TCRbeta library involved the use of unique molecular identifiers. TCRdb redid the calling of the PCR reads with MiXCR, one entry per CDR3 protein. The sample lists about 400,000 distinct CDR3 sequences, about a fifth occurring once. This clonotype originated in a human donor who donated a stem cell graft to a child with acute myeloid leukemia. The J gene is TRBJ2-1, the V gene TRBV15, with 7 bases matching TRBD2. This sample comprised PBMCs from the stem cell graft donor, obtained from the stem cell graft. CDR3 region: CATSRDSYLAESYNEQFF. For the CDR3, the DNA is TGTGCCACCAGCAGAGATTCTTATCTAGCGGAGTCCTACAATGAGCAGTTCTTC.